This is a list of T cell receptor beta chains from one sample in a study of blood T cell repertoires in COVID-19. The data were produced by immunoSEQ multiplex PCR, yet TCRdb's version contains in-frame clones alone and is incomplete. The sample records 200,000 to 250,000 clones, about 84% being singletons. Specimen: PBMCs or T cells enriched from blood (not recorded which). The receptors come from a man aged 55-75 years who had recovered from COVID-19. Each CDR3 is given with its conserved first and last residue. A D gene is named only where the DNA matches it firmly. Clone size is given for some rows only: seen once, a few or many times, or a class if the clone is expanded.

- TRBJ1-2 TRBV12-3/TRBV12-4 - TGTGCCAGCAGTTTCGACAGTCTTAATGGCTACACCTTC CASSFDSLNGYTF
- TRBJ1-1 TRBV3-1/TRBV3-2 - TGTGCCAGCAGCCCCACCACACCGGCGGGGAGAGAAGCTTTCTTT CASSPTTPAGREAFF
- TRBJ2-7 TRBV6-5 once TGTGCCAGCAGAGACAGGGAGGTAGTCGAGCAGTACTTC CASRDREVVEQYF
- TRBJ1-1 TRBV4-2 - TGTGCCAGCAGCCAAGGACACGTCTCCACTGAAGCTTTCTTT CASSQGHVSTEAFF
TRBD1 TRBJ2-7 TRBV6-2/TRBV6-3 once TGTGCCAGCAGTTACCTCACAGGGGAAATCTACGAGCAGTACTTC CASSYLTGEIYEQYF
- TRBJ2-5 TRBV18 - TGTGCCAGCTCGCGGGACTCCCAAGAGACCCAGTACTTC CASSRDSQETQYF
TRBD2 TRBJ2-4 TRBV5-6 - TGTGCCAGCAGCCGTCTAGCGGGGGGAATAGCCAAAAACATTCAGTACTTC CASSRLAGGIAKNIQYF
TRBD1 TRBJ1-4 TRBV5-6 once TGTGCCAGCAGCACCGTCTTAGGACAGGGTAATGAAAAACTGTTTTTT CASSTVLGQGNEKLFF
- TRBJ2-5 TRBV12-3/TRBV12-4 - TGTGCCAGCAGCTTGAGTGTGAGAGAGACCCAGTACTTC CASSLSVRETQYF
TRBD1 TRBJ1-5 TRBV15 - TGTGCCACCAGCAGAGTCCCAATAGGGACAGGGGCTGCGCAGCCCCAGCATTTT CATSRVPIGTGAAQPQHF
- TRBJ1-4 TRBV3-1/TRBV3-2 - TGTGCCAGCAGCCCAAACCTCGGGACGTCTGCGGGGGCTAATGAAAAACTGTTTTTT CASSPNLGTSAGANEKLFF
TRBD1 TRBJ1-1 TRBV18 - TGTGCCAGCTCTCCACAGGGGTTCACTGAAGCTTTCTTT CASSPQGFTEAFF
TRBD1 TRBJ1-6 TRBV10-3 - TGTGCCATCAGTGAGTCGGACAGGGCGACTTCACCCCTCCACTTT CAISESDRATSPLHF
- TRBJ2-5 TRBV7-2 - TGTGCCAGCAGCTTAGTTGGGGGGGCCCGGGGAACCCAGTACTTC CASSLVGGARGTQYF
- TRBJ1-5 TRBV7-9 - TGTGCCAGCAGCTTAGGAACTGAGAATCAGCCCCAGCATTTT CASSLGTENQPQHF
TRBD1 TRBJ1-4 TRBV7-9 - TGTGCCAGCAGCCCCCCGGGACAGGGTGGGGAAAAACTGTTTTTT CASSPPGQGGEKLFF
- TRBJ1-1 TRBV7-9 few TGTGCCAGCAGCTTTCAGGGGCTGAACACTGAAGCTTTCTTT CASSFQGLNTEAFF
TRBD1 TRBJ1-5 TRBV6-5 - TGTGCCAGCAGTCCGACAGGGAATAGCAATCAGCCCCAGCATTTT CASSPTGNSNQPQHF
- TRBJ1-1 TRBV30 - TGTGCCTGGAGTCAGTCGGGGATGACTGAAGCTTTCTTT CAWSQSGMTEAFF
- TRBJ1-2 TRBV6-5 - TGTGCCAGCAGTCCCGGGGGATCTAACTATGGCTACACCTTC CASSPGGSNYGYTF
TRBD2 TRBJ2-1 TRBV7-6 - TGTGCCAGCAGCTTAGCGCTGGCGGGGGGCCTGTTCTTC CASSLALAGGLFF
- TRBJ2-7 TRBV21-1 - TGTGCCAGCAGCAAAGATTTCGACAGGGGGAGCTCCTACGAGCAGTACTTC CASSKDFDRGSSYEQYF
- TRBJ2-3 TRBV20-1 once TGCAGTGCTAGTCCGGCGGGTGGCCCAGATACGCAGTATTTT CSASPAGGPDTQYF
TRBD2 TRBJ2-5 TRBV7-2 - TGTGCCAGCAGCTTTCCCACGGGGGGGCGGGAGACCCAGTACTTC CASSFPTGGRETQYF